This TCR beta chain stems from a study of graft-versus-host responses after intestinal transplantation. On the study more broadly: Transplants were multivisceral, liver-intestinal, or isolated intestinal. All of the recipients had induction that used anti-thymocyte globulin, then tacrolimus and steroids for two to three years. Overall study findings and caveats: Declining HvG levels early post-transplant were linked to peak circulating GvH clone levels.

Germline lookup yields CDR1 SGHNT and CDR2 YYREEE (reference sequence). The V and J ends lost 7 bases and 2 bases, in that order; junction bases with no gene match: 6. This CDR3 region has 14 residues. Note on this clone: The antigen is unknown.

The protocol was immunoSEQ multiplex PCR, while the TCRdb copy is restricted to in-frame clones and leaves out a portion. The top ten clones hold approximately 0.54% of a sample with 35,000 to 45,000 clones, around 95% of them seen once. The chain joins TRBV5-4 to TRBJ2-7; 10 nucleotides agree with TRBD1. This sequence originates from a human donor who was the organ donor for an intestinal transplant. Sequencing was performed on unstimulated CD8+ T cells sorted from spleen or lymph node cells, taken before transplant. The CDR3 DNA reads TGTGCCAGCGCCGCGGGACAGGGGACCTACGAGCAGTACTTC. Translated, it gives CASAAGQGTYEQYF.